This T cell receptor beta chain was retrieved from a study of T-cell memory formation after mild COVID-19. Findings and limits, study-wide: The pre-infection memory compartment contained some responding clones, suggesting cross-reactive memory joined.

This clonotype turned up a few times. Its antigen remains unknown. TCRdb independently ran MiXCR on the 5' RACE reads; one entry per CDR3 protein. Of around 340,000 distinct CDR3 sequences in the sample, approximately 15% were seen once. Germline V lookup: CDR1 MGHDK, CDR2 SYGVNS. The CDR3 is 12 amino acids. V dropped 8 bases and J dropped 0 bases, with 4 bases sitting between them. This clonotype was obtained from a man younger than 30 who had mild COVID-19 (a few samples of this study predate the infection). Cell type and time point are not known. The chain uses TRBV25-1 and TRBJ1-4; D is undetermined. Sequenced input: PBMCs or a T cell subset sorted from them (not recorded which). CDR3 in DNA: TGTGCCAGCGGAACAACTAATGAAAAACTGTTTTTT. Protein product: CASGTTNEKLFF.